This T cell receptor beta chain was sequenced during a study of T cells in Graves' hyperthyroidism and ophthalmopathy. The study's findings and limits: Stable hyperthyroidism and ophthalmopathy were separated using 13 V-J signatures.

Cells are PBMCs isolated from about 10 ml of fresh blood. This clonotype came up many times. Its antigen is still unknown. The junction differs from germline at one of its ends, possibly a read error. Per germline, CDR1 SSHAT and CDR2 FNYEAQ (reference sequence). The CDR3 runs to 16 residues. Researchers took RNA transcripts and amplified the TCR beta CDR3 regions from them. Primed by the HTBI set, a first-round RT-PCR was run on the TCR CDR3. MiXCR was run by TCRdb on the multiplex PCR reads, yielding one entry per CDR3 protein. The table records around 450,000 distinct CDR3 sequences, roughly 13% of them present only once.

This chain joins TRBV7-7 and TRBJ2-1, with TRBD2 identical over 11 bases. Material: blood. The clonotype originates from a woman aged 18 to 35 with Graves' hyperthyroidism. CDR3 in DNA: TGTGCTAGCAGCCTTGGACTAGCGGGTTCCTACAATGAGCAGTTCTTC. Translated, it gives CASSLGLAGSYNEQFF. Variable domain in full (rest from reference TRBV7-7 and TRBJ2-1): GAGVSQSPRYKVTKRGQDVTLRCDPISSHATLYWYQQALGQGPEFLTYFNYEAQPDKSGLPSDRFSAERPEGSISTLTIQRTEQRDSAMYRCASSLGLAGSYNEQFFGPGTRLTVL.